The text below deals with one T cell receptor (beta chain). Germline-derived CDR1 and CDR2 are DFQATT and SNEGSKA (reference sequence). The CDR3 has 14 residues. The V gene lost 3 bases and the J gene lost 4 bases, with 14 bases spanning the gap. Original handling: It was from reference gene primer amplification that nucleated cell counts were estimated. Generated by immunoSEQ multiplex PCR, the TCRdb table keeps only in-frame clones and is missing some. V and J calls and clone size come straight from that table; D and trimming were deduced from the DNA. The sample holds about 200,000 clones, roughly 73% seen once. This sample was included in a study of blood T cell repertoires in COVID-19. Study-wide context: Italy, Spain and the United States were the sources of the convalescent and acute COVID-19 samples. T cells, B-cell-depleted T cells, or PBMCs supplied cDNA or gDNA.

The sequenced sample consisted of peripheral blood. The chain links TRBV20-1 to TRBJ2-3, with D possibly matching TRBD1 (6 bases). The receptor was derived from a woman older than 75 with active or convalescent COVID-19. CDR3 loop: CSASWGPSADTQYF. The CDR3 bases are TGCAGTGCTAGTTGGGGGCCCAGCGCAGATACGCAGTATTTT.